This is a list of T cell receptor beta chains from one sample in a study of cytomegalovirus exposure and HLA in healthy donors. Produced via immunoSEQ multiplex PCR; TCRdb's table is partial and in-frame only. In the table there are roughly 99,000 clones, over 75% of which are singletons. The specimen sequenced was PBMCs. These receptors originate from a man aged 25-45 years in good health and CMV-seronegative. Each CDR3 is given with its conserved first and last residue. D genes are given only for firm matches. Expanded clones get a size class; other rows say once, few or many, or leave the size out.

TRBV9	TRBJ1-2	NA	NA	CASSVAQGSYGYTF	TGTGCCAGCAGCGTAGCTCAGGGGTCCTATGGCTACACCTTC
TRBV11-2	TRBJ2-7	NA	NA	CASSLHYSYEQYF	TGTGCCAGCAGCTTGCACTACTCCTACGAGCAGTACTTC
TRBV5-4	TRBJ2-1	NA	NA	CASSLIREYNEQFF	TGTGCCAGCAGCTTAATCCGAGAATACAATGAGCAGTTCTTC
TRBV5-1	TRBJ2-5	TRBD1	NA	CASSRTGFDQETQYF	TGCGCCAGCAGCCGGACAGGGTTTGACCAAGAGACCCAGTACTTC
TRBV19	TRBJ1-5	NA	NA	CASRQGNQPQHF	TGTGCCAGTAGGCAGGGTAATCAGCCCCAGCATTTT
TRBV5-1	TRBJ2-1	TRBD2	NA	CASSLELRGDEQFF	TGCGCCAGCAGCCTCGAGCTACGGGGGGATGAGCAGTTCTTC
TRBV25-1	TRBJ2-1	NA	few	CASSDGGTFNEQFF	TGTGCCAGCAGTGACGGGGGAACCTTTAATGAGCAGTTCTTC
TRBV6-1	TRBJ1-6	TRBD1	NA	CASSEIPGGPYNSPLHF	TGTGCCAGCAGTGAAATCCCAGGGGGCCCCTATAATTCACCCCTCCACTTT
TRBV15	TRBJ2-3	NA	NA	CATSTAGTDTQYF	TGTGCCACGAGCACCGCGGGCACAGATACGCAGTATTTT
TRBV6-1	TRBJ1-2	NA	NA	CASSEIGPQIYGYTF	TGTGCCAGCAGTGAAATCGGTCCACAGATCTATGGCTACACCTTC
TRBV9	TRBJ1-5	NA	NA	CASSATASNQPQHF	TGTGCCAGCAGCGCCACAGCTAGCAATCAGCCCCAGCATTTT
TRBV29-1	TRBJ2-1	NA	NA	CSVRTIYNEQFF	TGCAGCGTCAGGACTATCTACAATGAGCAGTTCTTC
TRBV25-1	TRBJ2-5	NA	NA	CASSARLGGDETQYF	TGTGCCAGCAGTGCGCGACTAGGAGGTGATGAGACCCAGTACTTC
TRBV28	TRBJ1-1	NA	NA	CASNPRGPGSTEAFF	TGTGCCAGCAATCCGCGGGGGCCTGGGAGCACTGAAGCTTTCTTT
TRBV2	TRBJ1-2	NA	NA	CASSILGGVSNYGYTF	TGTGCCAGCAGTATACTAGGGGGGGTCAGTAACTATGGCTACACCTTC
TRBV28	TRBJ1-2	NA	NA	CASSLPQAEPYGYTF	TGTGCCAGCAGTTTACCCCAGGCAGAACCCTATGGCTACACCTTC
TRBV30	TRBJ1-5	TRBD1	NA	CAWSGRGSQPQHF	TGTGCCTGGAGTGGCAGGGGGAGTCAGCCCCAGCATTTT
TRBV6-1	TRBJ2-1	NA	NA	CASSESDGGNEQFF	TGTGCCAGCAGTGAATCCGACGGCGGCAATGAGCAGTTCTTC
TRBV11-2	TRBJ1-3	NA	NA	CASSLAGNTIYF	TGTGCCAGCAGCCTCGCTGGAAACACCATATATTTT
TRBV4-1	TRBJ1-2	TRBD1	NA	CASSQGQGVYANNYGYTF	TGCGCCAGCAGCCAAGGGCAGGGGGTGTACGCCAATAACTATGGCTACACCTTC
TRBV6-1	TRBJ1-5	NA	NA	CASVDGGRGNQPQHF	TGTGCCAGTGTGGACGGCGGGAGGGGCAATCAGCCCCAGCATTTT
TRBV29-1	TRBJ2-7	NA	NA	CSVEGVPSKQYF	TGCAGCGTTGAAGGTGTGCCCTCTAAGCAGTACTTC